A selection of T cell receptor beta chains follows, all from one sample in a study of blood T cell repertoires in COVID-19. TCRdb's table, derived via immunoSEQ multiplex PCR, lists solely in-frame clones and lacks some. Counted here are about 210,000 clones, over 60% occurring once; the ten biggest clones make up 7.2%. Sequenced sample: peripheral blood. The receptors come from a woman aged 70-85 years with acute or convalescent COVID-19. The CDR3 runs from the conserved cysteine through the conserved F or W. Each record gives: clone size, J gene, V gene, D gene, CDR3 protein, CDR3 DNA. A D gene is named only where the DNA matches it firmly. Expanded clones get a size class; other rows say once, few or many, or leave the size out.

clone size: -
J gene: TRBJ1-1
V gene: TRBV6-2/TRBV6-3
D gene: TRBD1
CDR3 protein: CASSLRRQGRTEAFF
CDR3 DNA: TGTGCCAGCAGCCTCCGCCGACAGGGGAGAACTGAAGCTTTCTTT

clone size: few
J gene: TRBJ1-1
V gene: TRBV6-4
D gene: -
CDR3 protein: CASRSRHSEGTEAFF
CDR3 DNA: TGTGCCAGCAGATCCAGACATTCGGAAGGCACTGAAGCTTTCTTT

clone size: -
J gene: TRBJ2-5
V gene: TRBV3-1/TRBV3-2
D gene: -
CDR3 protein: CASSQAESNRYQETQYF
CDR3 DNA: TGTGCCAGCAGCCAAGCGGAGTCAAATCGGTACCAAGAGACCCAGTACTTC

clone size: -
J gene: TRBJ1-1
V gene: TRBV4-2
D gene: -
CDR3 protein: CASSQVPGEGYTEAFF
CDR3 DNA: TGTGCCAGCAGCCAAGTACCGGGCGAGGGATACACTGAAGCTTTCTTT

clone size: -
J gene: TRBJ2-4
V gene: TRBV6-2/TRBV6-3
D gene: -
CDR3 protein: CASSYGAVAKNIQYF
CDR3 DNA: TGTGCCAGCAGTTACGGGGCAGTAGCCAAAAACATTCAGTACTTC

clone size: many
J gene: TRBJ2-5
V gene: TRBV28
D gene: TRBD2
CDR3 protein: CASYSGGAAETQYF
CDR3 DNA: TGTGCCAGCTATAGCGGGGGGGCCGCAGAGACCCAGTACTTC

clone size: once
J gene: TRBJ1-1
V gene: TRBV3-1/TRBV3-2
D gene: -
CDR3 protein: CASSPSGGTEAFF
CDR3 DNA: TGTGCCAGCAGCCCCAGCGGGGGCACTGAAGCTTTCTTT

clone size: once
J gene: TRBJ2-5
V gene: TRBV6-1
D gene: -
CDR3 protein: CASSEWGLEETQYF
CDR3 DNA: TGTGCCAGCAGTGAATGGGGCCTGGAGGAGACCCAGTACTTC

clone size: -
J gene: TRBJ1-2
V gene: TRBV5-1
D gene: -
CDR3 protein: CASRLQGTGYGYTF
CDR3 DNA: TGCGCCAGCAGATTACAGGGTACGGGCTATGGCTACACCTTC

clone size: -
J gene: TRBJ2-1
V gene: TRBV14
D gene: TRBD2
CDR3 protein: CASSPLGGDYYNEQFF
CDR3 DNA: TGTGCCAGCAGCCCCCTCGGCGGGGACTACTACAATGAGCAGTTCTTC

clone size: -
J gene: TRBJ2-1
V gene: TRBV24-1
D gene: TRBD1
CDR3 protein: CATRPGGDRYNEQFF
CDR3 DNA: TGTGCCACCAGACCCGGTGGGGACAGGTACAATGAGCAGTTCTTC

clone size: -
J gene: TRBJ2-1
V gene: TRBV11-3
D gene: -
CDR3 protein: CASSSRSRANEQFF
CDR3 DNA: TGTGCCAGCAGCTCGAGGTCCAGGGCCAATGAGCAGTTCTTC

clone size: -
J gene: TRBJ2-5
V gene: TRBV12-1
D gene: -
CDR3 protein: CASSFHPKRETQYF
CDR3 DNA: TGTGCCAGCAGCTTTCATCCCAAGCGGGAGACCCAGTACTTC

clone size: once
J gene: TRBJ2-2
V gene: TRBV7-2
D gene: -
CDR3 protein: CASGLTGGALSGELFF
CDR3 DNA: TGTGCCAGCGGCCTCACAGGGGGGGCCTTATCAGGGGAGCTGTTTTTT

clone size: -
J gene: TRBJ2-3
V gene: TRBV27
D gene: -
CDR3 protein: CASRSGEPTDTQYF
CDR3 DNA: TGTGCCAGCAGGTCGGGGGAACCCACAGATACGCAGTATTTT

clone size: -
J gene: TRBJ2-7
V gene: TRBV6-2/TRBV6-3
D gene: -
CDR3 protein: CASSSRRLHPYEQYF
CDR3 DNA: TGTGCCAGCAGTTCCAGGCGCCTTCACCCCTACGAGCAGTACTTC

clone size: -
J gene: TRBJ1-6
V gene: TRBV27
D gene: -
CDR3 protein: CASSLSVGGSPLHF
CDR3 DNA: TGTGCCAGCAGTTTATCCGTCGGAGGATCACCCCTCCACTTT

clone size: -
J gene: TRBJ2-5
V gene: TRBV19
D gene: -
CDR3 protein: CASSRPGGGQTQYF
CDR3 DNA: TGTGCCAGTAGTAGACCCGGGGGTGGGCAGACCCAGTACTTC

clone size: -
J gene: TRBJ1-1
V gene: TRBV29-1
D gene: -
CDR3 protein: CSVPRGGEAFF
CDR3 DNA: TGCAGCGTACCCCGGGGGGGCGAAGCTTTCTTT

clone size: once
J gene: TRBJ2-2
V gene: TRBV4-1
D gene: TRBD1
CDR3 protein: CASSLRGQGEAGELFF
CDR3 DNA: TGCGCCAGCAGCCTACGGGGACAGGGGGAGGCCGGGGAGCTGTTTTTT

clone size: -
J gene: TRBJ1-5
V gene: TRBV30
D gene: -
CDR3 protein: CAWSTRSNQPQHF
CDR3 DNA: TGTGCCTGGAGTACCAGGAGCAATCAGCCCCAGCATTTT

clone size: -
J gene: TRBJ1-1
V gene: TRBV5-1
D gene: -
CDR3 protein: CASSLGEMGTEAFF
CDR3 DNA: TGCGCCAGCAGCTTGGGGGAGATGGGGACTGAAGCTTTCTTT

clone size: -
J gene: TRBJ2-5
V gene: TRBV6-6
D gene: -
CDR3 protein: CASSQKRTQYF
CDR3 DNA: TGTGCCAGCTCCCAAAAGAGGACCCAGTACTTC

clone size: -
J gene: TRBJ2-5
V gene: TRBV11-2
D gene: TRBD2
CDR3 protein: CASSLEGLVSETQYF
CDR3 DNA: TGTGCCAGCAGCTTAGAGGGACTAGTATCGGAGACCCAGTACTTC

clone size: -
J gene: TRBJ1-1
V gene: TRBV11-2
D gene: TRBD1
CDR3 protein: CASSLEGTGKNTEAFF
CDR3 DNA: TGTGCCAGCAGCTTAGAGGGGACAGGGAAGAACACTGAAGCTTTCTTT

clone size: -
J gene: TRBJ2-3
V gene: TRBV4-3
D gene: -
CDR3 protein: CASSPAAGATDTQYF
CDR3 DNA: TGCGCCAGCAGCCCCGCGGCGGGGGCCACAGATACGCAGTATTTT

clone size: -
J gene: TRBJ2-3
V gene: TRBV2
D gene: TRBD1
CDR3 protein: CASSRTGPSDRQYF
CDR3 DNA: TGTGCCAGCAGTCGGACAGGTCCCAGTGATAGGCAGTATTTT

clone size: -
J gene: TRBJ2-3
V gene: TRBV5-1
D gene: TRBD2
CDR3 protein: CASSLYPGTSGGGTDTQYF
CDR3 DNA: TGCGCCAGCAGCCTATATCCCGGGACTAGCGGGGGGGGCACAGATACGCAGTATTTT

clone size: -
J gene: TRBJ2-2
V gene: TRBV5-1
D gene: -
CDR3 protein: CASGTGTNTGELFF
CDR3 DNA: TGCGCCAGCGGTACAGGGACGAACACCGGGGAGCTGTTTTTT

clone size: -
J gene: TRBJ1-1
V gene: TRBV19
D gene: TRBD1
CDR3 protein: CASRRNYRGGGNTEAFF
CDR3 DNA: TGTGCCAGTAGGCGGAACTACAGGGGTGGTGGAAACACTGAAGCTTTCTTT

clone size: -
J gene: TRBJ1-5
V gene: TRBV30
D gene: TRBD1
CDR3 protein: CAWSLTGGNQPQHF
CDR3 DNA: TGTGCCTGGAGTCTGACAGGGGGCAATCAGCCCCAGCATTTT